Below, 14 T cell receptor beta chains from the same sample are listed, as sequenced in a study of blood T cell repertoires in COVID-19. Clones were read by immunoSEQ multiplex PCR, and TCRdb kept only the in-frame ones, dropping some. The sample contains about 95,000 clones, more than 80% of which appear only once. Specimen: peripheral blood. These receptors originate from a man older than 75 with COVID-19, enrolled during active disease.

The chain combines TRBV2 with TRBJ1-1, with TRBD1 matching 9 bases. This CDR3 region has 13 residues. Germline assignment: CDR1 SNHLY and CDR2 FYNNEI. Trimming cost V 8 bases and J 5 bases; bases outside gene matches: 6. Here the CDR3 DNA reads TGTGCCAGCGGGACAGGGCTGAGTACTGAAGCTTTCTTT. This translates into CASGTGLSTEAFF.

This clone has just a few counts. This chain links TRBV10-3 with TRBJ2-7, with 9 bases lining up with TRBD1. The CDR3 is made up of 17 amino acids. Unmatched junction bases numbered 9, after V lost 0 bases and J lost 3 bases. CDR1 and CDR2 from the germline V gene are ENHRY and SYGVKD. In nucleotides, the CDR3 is TGTGCCATCAGTGAGTCGGTTGCTCCGGGACAGGGCTACGAGCAGTACTTC. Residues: CAISESVAPGQGYEQYF.

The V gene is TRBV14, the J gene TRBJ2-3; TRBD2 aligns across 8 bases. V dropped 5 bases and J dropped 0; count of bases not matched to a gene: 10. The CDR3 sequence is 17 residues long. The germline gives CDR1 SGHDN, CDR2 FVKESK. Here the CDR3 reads CASSTKARGGSTDTQYF. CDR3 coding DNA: TGTGCCAGCAGCACCAAGGCCCGGGGGGGGAGCACAGATACGCAGTATTTT.

The CDR3 region is CASSYSYRGNQPQHF. CDR3 nucleotides: TGTGCCAGCAGTTACTCGTACAGGGGAAATCAGCCCCAGCATTTT. V and J are TRBV6-5 and TRBJ1-5; TRBD1 aligns across 7 bases. V was pared by 0 bases and J by 4 bases, with 3 bases of the junction left unmatched. The CDR3 consists of 15 residues. From germline, CDR1 is MNHEY and CDR2 SVGAGI.

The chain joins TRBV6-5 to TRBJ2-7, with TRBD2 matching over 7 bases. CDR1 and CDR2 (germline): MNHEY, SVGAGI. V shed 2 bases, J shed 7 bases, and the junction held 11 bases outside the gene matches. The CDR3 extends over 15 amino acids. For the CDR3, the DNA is TGTGCCAGCAGTTACGGGGAGGGAAGGGGCCAAGAGCAGTACTTC. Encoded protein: CASSYGEGRGQEQYF.

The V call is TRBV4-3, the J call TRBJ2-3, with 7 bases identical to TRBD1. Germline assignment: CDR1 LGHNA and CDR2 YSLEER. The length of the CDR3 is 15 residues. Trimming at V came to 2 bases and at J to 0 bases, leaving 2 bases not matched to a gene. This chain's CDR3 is CASSQRDSSTDTQYF. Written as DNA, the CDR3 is TGCGCCAGCAGCCAAAGGGACAGTAGCACAGATACGCAGTATTTT.

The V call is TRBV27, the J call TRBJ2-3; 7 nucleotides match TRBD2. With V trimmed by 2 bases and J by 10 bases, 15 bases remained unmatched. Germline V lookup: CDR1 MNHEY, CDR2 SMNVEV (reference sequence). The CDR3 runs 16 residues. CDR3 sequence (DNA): TGTGCCAGCAGTTTAATATGGGGGGGTCAGGAAGGGGCGCAGTATTTT. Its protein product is CASSLIWGGQEGAQYF.

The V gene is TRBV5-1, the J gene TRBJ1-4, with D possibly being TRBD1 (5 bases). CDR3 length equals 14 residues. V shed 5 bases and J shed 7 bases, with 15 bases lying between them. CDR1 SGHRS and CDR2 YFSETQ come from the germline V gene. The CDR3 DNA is TGCGCCAGCAGTCCGGGGCTGGGGGGTGAAAAACTGTTTTTT. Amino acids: CASSPGLGGEKLFF.

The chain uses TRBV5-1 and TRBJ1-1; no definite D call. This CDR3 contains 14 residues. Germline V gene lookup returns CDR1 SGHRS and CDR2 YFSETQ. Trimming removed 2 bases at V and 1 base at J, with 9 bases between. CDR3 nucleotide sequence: TGCGCCAGCAGCTTAGAGGGTCGGAACACTGAAGCTTTCTTT. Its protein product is CASSLEGRNTEAFF. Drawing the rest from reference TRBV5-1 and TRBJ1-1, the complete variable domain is KAGVTQTPRYLIKTRGQQVTLSCSPISGHRSVSWYQQTPGQGLQFLFEYFSETQRNKGNFPGRFSGRQFSNSRSEMNVSTLELGDSALYLCASSLEGRNTEAFFGQGTRLTVV.

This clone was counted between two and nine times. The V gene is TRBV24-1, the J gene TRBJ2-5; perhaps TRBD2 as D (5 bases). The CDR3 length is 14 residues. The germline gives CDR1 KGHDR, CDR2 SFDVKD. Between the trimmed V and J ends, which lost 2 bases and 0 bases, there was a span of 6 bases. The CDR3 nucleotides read TGTGCCACCAGTGATTCGGGGTACCAAGAGACCCAGTACTTC. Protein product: CATSDSGYQETQYF.

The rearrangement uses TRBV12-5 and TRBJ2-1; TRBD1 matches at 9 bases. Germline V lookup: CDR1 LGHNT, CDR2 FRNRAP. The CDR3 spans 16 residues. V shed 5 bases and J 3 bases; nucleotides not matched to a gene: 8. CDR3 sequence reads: CASGVAGTGFYNEQFF. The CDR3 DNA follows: TGTGCTAGTGGTGTCGCCGGGACAGGGTTCTACAATGAGCAGTTCTTC.

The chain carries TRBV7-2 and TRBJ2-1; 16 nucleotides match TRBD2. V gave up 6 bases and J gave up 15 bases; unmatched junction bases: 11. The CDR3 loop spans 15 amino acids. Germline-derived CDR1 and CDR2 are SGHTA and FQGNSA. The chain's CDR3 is CASRPPGLAGGPLFF. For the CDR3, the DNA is TGTGCCAGCAGGCCTCCGGGACTAGCGGGAGGGCCGTTGTTCTTC.

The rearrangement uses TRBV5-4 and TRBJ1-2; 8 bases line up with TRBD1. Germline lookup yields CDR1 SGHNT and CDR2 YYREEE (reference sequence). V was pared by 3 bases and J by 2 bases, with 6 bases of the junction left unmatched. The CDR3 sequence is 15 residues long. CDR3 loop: CASSSKTGANYGYTF. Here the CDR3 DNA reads TGTGCCAGCAGCTCGAAGACAGGGGCGAACTATGGCTACACCTTC.

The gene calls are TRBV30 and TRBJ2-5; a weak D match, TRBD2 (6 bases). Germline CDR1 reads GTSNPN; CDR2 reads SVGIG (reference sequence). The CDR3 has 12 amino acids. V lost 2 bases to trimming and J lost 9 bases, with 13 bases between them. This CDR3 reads CAWSLWGEAQYF. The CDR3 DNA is TGTGCCTGGAGTCTATGGGGGGAGGCCCAGTACTTC.